Included here is one T cell receptor beta chain sequence, with context. These data originate in a study of cytomegalovirus exposure and HLA in healthy donors. J gave up 2 bases and V 0 bases, and 1 base lay outside the gene matches. CDR3 length: 14 amino acids. Germline CDR1 and CDR2: SGHRS and YFSETQ. Use of 60 Vbeta and 13 Jbeta primers characterized the PCR. TCRdb's table, derived via immunoSEQ multiplex PCR, lists solely in-frame clones and lacks some. Of about 95,000 clones listed, about three quarters are singletons. The gene calls are TRBV5-1 and TRBJ1-2; 7 nucleotides align to TRBD1. This clonotype was obtained from a woman between 45 and 60 years old in good health and CMV-seropositive. Sequenced: PBMCs. In DNA, the CDR3 is TGCGCCAGCAGCTTGGGGGACAGAAACTATGGCTACACCTTC. Amino acid sequence: CASSLGDRNYGYTF.